The clone carrying this TCR beta chain was seen a few times. Its antigen is unknown. The V gene end was trimmed by 3 bases and the J gene end by 5 bases; junction bases not matched to a gene: 1. Germline lookup yields CDR1 KGHSH and CDR2 LQKENI. The CDR3 has 15 residues. TCRdb re-analysed the 5' RACE reads in MiXCR, keeping a single row per CDR3 protein. The sample shows about 38,000 distinct CDR3 sequences, roughly an eighth of them seen only once. The sample belongs to a study of T-cell memory formation after mild COVID-19. Study outcomes and limitations: Researchers found some responding clones in pre-infection memory, a sign that cross-reactive memory joined.

Sequenced input: PBMCs or a T cell subset sorted from them (not recorded which). This TCR came from a young man who had mild COVID-19 (a few samples of this study predate the infection). Cell type and time point are not known. This chain connects TRBV18 to TRBJ1-6, with TRBD1 identical over 10 bases. The CDR3 reads CASSPGTGDNSPLHF. The DNA for the CDR3 is TGTGCCAGCTCACCCGGGACAGGGGATAATTCACCCCTCCACTTT.